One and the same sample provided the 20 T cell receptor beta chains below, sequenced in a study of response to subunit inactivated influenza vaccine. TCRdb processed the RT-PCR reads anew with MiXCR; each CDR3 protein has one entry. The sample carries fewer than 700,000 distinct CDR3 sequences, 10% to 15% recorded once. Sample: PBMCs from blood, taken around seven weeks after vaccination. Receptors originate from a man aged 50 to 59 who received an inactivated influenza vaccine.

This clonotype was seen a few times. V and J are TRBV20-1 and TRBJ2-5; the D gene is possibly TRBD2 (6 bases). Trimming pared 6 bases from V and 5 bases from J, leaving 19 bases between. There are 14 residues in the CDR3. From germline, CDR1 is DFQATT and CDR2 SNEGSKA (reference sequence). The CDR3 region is CSALPGGARETQYF. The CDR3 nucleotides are TGCAGTGCCCTTCCCGGAGGGGCCCGGGAGACCCAGTACTTC.

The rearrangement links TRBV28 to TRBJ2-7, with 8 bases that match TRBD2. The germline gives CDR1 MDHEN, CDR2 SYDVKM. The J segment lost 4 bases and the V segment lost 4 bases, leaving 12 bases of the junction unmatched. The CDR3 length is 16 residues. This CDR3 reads CASSYPPSGRQYEQYF. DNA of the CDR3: TGTGCCAGCAGTTACCCCCCAAGCGGGAGACAATACGAGCAGTACTTC.

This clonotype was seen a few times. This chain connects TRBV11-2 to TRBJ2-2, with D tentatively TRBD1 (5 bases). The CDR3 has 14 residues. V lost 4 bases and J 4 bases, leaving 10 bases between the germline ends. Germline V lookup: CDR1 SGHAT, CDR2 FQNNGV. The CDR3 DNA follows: TGTGCCAGCAGCTCGGAAACAGGCACCGGGGAGCTGTTTTTT. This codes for CASSSETGTGELFF.

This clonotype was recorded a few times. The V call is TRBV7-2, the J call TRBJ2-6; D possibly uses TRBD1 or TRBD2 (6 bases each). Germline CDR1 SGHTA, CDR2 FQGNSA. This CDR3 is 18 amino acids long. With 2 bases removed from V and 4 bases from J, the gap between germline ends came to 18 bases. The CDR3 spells CASSLSLMGGVGANVLTF. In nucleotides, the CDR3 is TGTGCCAGCAGCTTATCACTAATGGGGGGCGTGGGGGCCAACGTCCTGACTTTC.

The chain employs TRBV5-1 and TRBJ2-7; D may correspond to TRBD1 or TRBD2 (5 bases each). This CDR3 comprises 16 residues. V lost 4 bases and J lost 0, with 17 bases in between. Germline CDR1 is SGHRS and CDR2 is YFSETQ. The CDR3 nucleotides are TGCGCCAGCAGCCCATCACCACAAGGGACCTCCTACGAGCAGTACTTC. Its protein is CASSPSPQGTSYEQYF.

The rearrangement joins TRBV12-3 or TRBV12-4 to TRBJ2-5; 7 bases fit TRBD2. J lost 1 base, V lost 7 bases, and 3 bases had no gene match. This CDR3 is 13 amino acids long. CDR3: CASMASGQETQYF. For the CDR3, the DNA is TGTGCCAGCATGGCTAGCGGCCAAGAGACCCAGTACTTC.

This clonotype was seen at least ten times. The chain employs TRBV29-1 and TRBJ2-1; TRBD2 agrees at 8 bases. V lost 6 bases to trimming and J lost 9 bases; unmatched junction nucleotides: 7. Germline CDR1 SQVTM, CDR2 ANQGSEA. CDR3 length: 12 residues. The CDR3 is CSVPGGPSEQFF. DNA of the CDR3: TGCAGCGTCCCGGGGGGGCCTTCTGAGCAGTTCTTC.

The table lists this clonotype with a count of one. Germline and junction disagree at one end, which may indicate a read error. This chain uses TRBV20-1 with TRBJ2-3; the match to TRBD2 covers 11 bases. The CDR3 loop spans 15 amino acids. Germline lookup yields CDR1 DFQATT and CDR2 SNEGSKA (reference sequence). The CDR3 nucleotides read TGCTGTGCTAGGGTAGCGGGGGGGGAAAGAGATACGCAGTATTTT. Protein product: CCARVAGGERDTQYF.

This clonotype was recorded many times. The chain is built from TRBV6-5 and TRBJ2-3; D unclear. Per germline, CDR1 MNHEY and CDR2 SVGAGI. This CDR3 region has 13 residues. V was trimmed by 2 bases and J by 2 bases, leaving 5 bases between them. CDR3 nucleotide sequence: TGTGCCAGCAGTTACCATCTCACAGATACGCAGTATTTT. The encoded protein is CASSYHLTDTQYF.

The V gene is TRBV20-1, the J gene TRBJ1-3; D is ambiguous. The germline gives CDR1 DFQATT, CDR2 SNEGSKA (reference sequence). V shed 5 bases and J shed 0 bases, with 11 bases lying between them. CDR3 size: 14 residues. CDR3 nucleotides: TGCAGTGCTCAAGCAAGGAACTCTGGAAACACCATATATTTT. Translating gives CSAQARNSGNTIYF.

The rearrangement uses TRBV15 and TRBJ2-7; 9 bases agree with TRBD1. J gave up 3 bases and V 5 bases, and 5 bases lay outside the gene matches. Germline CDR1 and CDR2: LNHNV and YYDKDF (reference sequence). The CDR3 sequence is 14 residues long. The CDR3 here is CATSGRDRVYEQYF. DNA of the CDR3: TGTGCCACCAGCGGCCGGGACAGGGTCTACGAGCAGTACTTC.

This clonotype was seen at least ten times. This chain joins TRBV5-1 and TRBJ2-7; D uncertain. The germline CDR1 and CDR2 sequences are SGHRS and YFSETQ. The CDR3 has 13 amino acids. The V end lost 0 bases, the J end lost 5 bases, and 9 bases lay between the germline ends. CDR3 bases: TGCGCCAGCAGCTTGGGCGGCTTCGACGAGCAGTACTTC. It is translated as CASSLGGFDEQYF.

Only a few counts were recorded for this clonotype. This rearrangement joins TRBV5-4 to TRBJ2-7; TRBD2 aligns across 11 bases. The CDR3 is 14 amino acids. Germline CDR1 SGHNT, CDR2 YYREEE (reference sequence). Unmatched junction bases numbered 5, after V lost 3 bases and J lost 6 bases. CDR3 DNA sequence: TGTGCCAGCAGCTACCTAGCGGGAGGTGGCGAGCAGTACTTC. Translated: CASSYLAGGGEQYF.

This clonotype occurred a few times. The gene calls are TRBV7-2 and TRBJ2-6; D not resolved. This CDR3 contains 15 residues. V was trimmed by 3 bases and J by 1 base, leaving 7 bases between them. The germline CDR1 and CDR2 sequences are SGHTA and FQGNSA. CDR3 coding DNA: TGTGCCAGCAGCTTCCAGTCATCTGGGGCCAACGTCCTGACTTTC. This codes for CASSFQSSGANVLTF.

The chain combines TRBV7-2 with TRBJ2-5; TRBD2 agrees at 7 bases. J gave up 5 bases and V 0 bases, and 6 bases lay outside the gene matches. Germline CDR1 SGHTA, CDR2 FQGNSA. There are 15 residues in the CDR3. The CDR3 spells CASSLARGIGETQYF. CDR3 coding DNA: TGTGCCAGCAGCTTAGCGCGGGGGATAGGGGAGACCCAGTACTTC.

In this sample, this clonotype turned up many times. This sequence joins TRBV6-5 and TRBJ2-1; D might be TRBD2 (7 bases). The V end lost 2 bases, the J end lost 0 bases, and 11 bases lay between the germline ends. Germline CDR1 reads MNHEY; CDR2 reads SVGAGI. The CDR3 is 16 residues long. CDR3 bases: TGTGCCAGCAGTTACGGGCGGGGGCGCTCCTACAATGAGCAGTTCTTC. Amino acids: CASSYGRGRSYNEQFF.

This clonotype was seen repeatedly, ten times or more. The CDR3 sequence: CASSLIPPAFVAVSSYNEQFF. The CDR3 coding sequence is TGTGCCAGCAGTTTAATTCCACCCGCCTTTGTAGCGGTGAGCTCCTACAATGAGCAGTTCTTC. This chain connects TRBV12-3 or TRBV12-4 to TRBJ2-1; D might be TRBD2 (6 bases). This CDR3 is built from 21 residues. Between the trimmed V and J ends, which lost 2 bases and 0 bases, there was a span of 26 bases.

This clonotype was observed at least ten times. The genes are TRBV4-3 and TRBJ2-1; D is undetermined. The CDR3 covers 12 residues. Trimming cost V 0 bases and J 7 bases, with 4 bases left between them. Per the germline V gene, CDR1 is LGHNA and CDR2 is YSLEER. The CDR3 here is CASSQDPNEQFF. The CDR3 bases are TGCGCCAGCAGCCAAGATCCTAATGAGCAGTTCTTC.

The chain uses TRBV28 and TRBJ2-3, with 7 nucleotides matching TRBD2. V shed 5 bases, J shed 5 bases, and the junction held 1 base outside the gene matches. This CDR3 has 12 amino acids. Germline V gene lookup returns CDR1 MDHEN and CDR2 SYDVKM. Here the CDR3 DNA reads TGTGCCAGCAGTACTAGCGTAGATACGCAGTATTTT. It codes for CASSTSVDTQYF.

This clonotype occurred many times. CDR3 in amino acids: CASSTRQTDTQYF. The CDR3, as DNA: TGTGCCAGCTCGACCAGACAGACAGATACGCAGTATTTT. The chain couples TRBV18 to TRBJ2-3, with a possible D match to TRBD1 (5 bases). CDR3 length: 13 amino acids. V gave up 6 bases and J gave up 3 bases, with 10 bases separating them. CDR1 KGHSH and CDR2 LQKENI come from the germline V gene.